One sample yielded the 26 T cell receptor beta chains listed below, sequenced in a study of cytomegalovirus exposure and HLA in healthy donors. The PCR used 60 Vbeta and 13 Jbeta primers. Generated by immunoSEQ multiplex PCR, the TCRdb table keeps only in-frame clones and is missing some. The repertoire holds some 150,000 clones, with 70% to 85% as singletons. What was sequenced was PBMCs. These receptors were collected from a man aged 25 to 45 in good health and CMV-seropositive.

The gene calls are TRBV19 and TRBJ1-5; TRBD1 aligns across 7 bases. The germline gives CDR1 LNHDA, CDR2 SQIVND (reference sequence). The J segment lost 4 bases and the V segment lost 6 bases, leaving 9 bases of the junction unmatched. CDR3 length: 15 residues. CDR3 bases: TGTGCCAGTAGCCGGGACAGATGGGAAAATCAGCCCCAGCATTTT. Translated: CASSRDRWENQPQHF.

CDR3 region: CSAGSPEFTDTQYF. CDR3 nucleotides: TGCAGCGCCGGGAGTCCAGAGTTCACAGATACGCAGTATTTT. The V and J genes are TRBV29-1 and TRBJ2-3; D is perhaps TRBD2 (6 bases). V was pared by 7 bases and J by 2 bases, with 16 bases between. Germline-derived CDR1 and CDR2 are SQVTM and ANQGSEA. The CDR3 has 14 residues.

The V and J genes are TRBV10-3 and TRBJ1-5; D not resolved. Germline V gives CDR1 ENHRY, CDR2 SYGVKD. The length of the CDR3 is 15 residues. V dropped 4 bases and J dropped 0 bases, with 10 bases sitting between them. CDR3 coding DNA: TGTGCCATCAGTGGAGAATTCGATAGCAATCAGCCCCAGCATTTT. It specifies CAISGEFDSNQPQHF.

The chain has TRBV19 and TRBJ2-7; 8 nucleotides match TRBD2. Trimming cost V 9 bases and J 0 bases; bases outside gene matches: 16. This CDR3 region has 17 residues. Germline loops: CDR1 LNHDA, CDR2 SQIVND (reference sequence). This chain's CDR3 is CARGWGLDSRSSYEQYF. For the CDR3, the DNA is TGTGCCAGGGGTTGGGGACTAGATTCCAGAAGCTCCTACGAGCAGTACTTC. Full variable domain (rest looked up from reference TRBV19 and TRBJ2-7): DGGITQSPKYLFRKEGQNVTLSCEQNLNHDAMYWYRQDPGQGLRLIYYSQIVNDFQKGDIAEGYSVSREKKESFPLTVTSAQKNPTAFYLCARGWGLDSRSSYEQYFGPGTRLTVT.

The chain is built from TRBV15 and TRBJ2-7; 10 nucleotides agree with TRBD2. CDR3 length: 14 residues. After removal of 1 base from V and 5 bases from J, the junction contained 2 bases not matched to a gene. Germline loops: CDR1 LNHNV, CDR2 YYDKDF (reference sequence). The CDR3 loop is CATSRASGSHEQYF. The CDR3 bases are TGTGCCACCAGCAGAGCTAGCGGGAGCCACGAGCAGTACTTC.

The chain combines TRBV7-9 with TRBJ2-1; D is perhaps TRBD1 (6 bases). The CDR3 spans 16 residues. From germline, CDR1 is SEHNR and CDR2 FQNEAQ (reference sequence). V lost 5 bases and J 0 bases, leaving 14 bases between the germline ends. CDR3 sequence (DNA): TGTGCCAGCAGCCGAACAGGGATTAGCTCCTACAATGAGCAGTTCTTC. Protein: CASSRTGISSYNEQFF. The full variable domain, rest sourced from reference TRBV7-9 and TRBJ2-1, is DTGVSQNPRHKITKRGQNVTFRCDPISEHNRLYWYRQTLGQGPEFLTYFQNEAQLEKSRLLSDRFSAERPKGSFSTLEIQRTEQGDSAMYLCASSRTGISSYNEQFFGPGTRLTVL.

This clone was detected once. Here the CDR3 DNA reads TGTGCCAGCAGTGAAGCGCGGGGAGCGAACTACGAGCAGTACTTC. Translation gives CASSEARGANYEQYF. The chain has TRBV2 and TRBJ2-7; D might be TRBD2 (6 bases). Trimming left V 0 bases short and J 3 bases short, with 12 bases between. Germline assignment: CDR1 SNHLY and CDR2 FYNNEI. The CDR3 is 15 residues long.

The CDR3 sequence: CSATPQGGSIYNEQFF. The CDR3 DNA is TGCAGCGCTACCCCGCAAGGCGGGAGCATTTACAATGAGCAGTTCTTC. V is TRBV29-1 and J is TRBJ2-1; 7 bases map to TRBD2. V gave up 7 bases and J gave up 4 bases; unmatched junction bases: 16. Germline CDR1 reads SQVTM; CDR2 reads ANQGSEA. CDR3 length equals 16 residues.

The V call is TRBV7-9, the J call TRBJ2-7; 9 nucleotides line up with TRBD2. The CDR3 sequence is 14 residues long. Germline assignment: CDR1 SEHNR and CDR2 FQNEAQ (reference sequence). Trimming removed 3 bases from V and 5 bases from J; junction bases left unmatched: 5. CDR3: CASSLSSGSHEQYF. The CDR3 bases are TGTGCCAGCAGCTTGAGTAGCGGGAGCCACGAGCAGTACTTC.

The CDR3 loop reads CASSEGSYEQYF. The CDR3 nucleotides read TGTGCCAGCAGTGAAGGATCCTACGAGCAGTACTTC. The V gene is TRBV6-1, the J gene TRBJ2-5; D is unresolved. The DNA end favors TRBJ2-7, so the J call may be wrong. Germline V CDR1 and CDR2: MNHNS, SASEGT. The CDR3 is made up of 12 amino acids.

The rearrangement links TRBV5-6 to TRBJ1-2; tentatively, D is TRBD1 (5 bases). The germline CDR1 and CDR2 sequences are SGHDT and YYEEEE. Trimming removed 0 bases from V and 0 bases from J, with 15 bases in between. This CDR3 is built from 17 residues. CDR3 in amino acids: CASSLGSGRWTNYGYTF. DNA for the CDR3: TGTGCCAGCAGCTTGGGGTCAGGGAGGTGGACTAACTATGGCTACACCTTC.

The rearrangement uses TRBV28 and TRBJ2-5, with no clear D. The end of the DNA aligns better with TRBJ2-7, so the J call may be wrong. The CDR3 length is 17 residues. Germline CDR1 reads MDHEN; CDR2 reads SYDVKM. The CDR3, as DNA: TGTGCCAGCAGTTCGCCTTCCAACCCGAGCCTCACCTACGAGCAGTACTTC. Its translation: CASSSPSNPSLTYEQYF.

The rearrangement links TRBV7-3 to TRBJ2-1; D perhaps matches TRBD2 (6 bases). The V and J ends lost 1 base and 10 bases respectively, with 17 bases between them. The CDR3 consists of 15 residues. From germline, CDR1 is SGHTA and CDR2 FQGTGA. The DNA of the CDR3 is TGTGCCAGCAGCTTAATGGCTAGCGCCCGTTACGAGCAGTTCTTC. Its translation is CASSLMASARYEQFF.

This chain connects TRBV5-4 to TRBJ2-1, with TRBD2 matching over 10 bases. In germline, CDR1 is SGHNT, CDR2 YYREEE (reference sequence). The CDR3 totals 16 residues. Trimming at V came to 2 bases and at J to 7 bases, leaving 9 bases not matched to a gene. The CDR3 here is CASSFRIAGGKNEQFF. CDR3 bases: TGTGCCAGCAGCTTCAGAATAGCGGGAGGCAAGAATGAGCAGTTCTTC.

The chain joins TRBV30 to TRBJ1-5, with 7 positions matching TRBD1. Germline CDR1 is GTSNPN and CDR2 is SVGIG (reference sequence). There are 13 residues in the CDR3. The J segment lost 7 bases and the V segment lost 5 bases, leaving 8 bases of the junction unmatched. The CDR3, as DNA: TGTGCCTGGGCAGACAGGGTTAAACAGCCCCAGCATTTT. This codes for CAWADRVKQPQHF. The full variable domain, with the rest looked up from reference TRBV30 and TRBJ1-5, is SQTIHQWPATLVQPVGSPLSLECTVEGTSNPNLYWYRQAAGRGLQLLFYSVGIGQISSEVPQNLSASRPQDRQFILSSKKLLLSDSGFYLCAWADRVKQPQHFGDGTRLSIL.

This clone was detected a few times. This rearrangement joins TRBV19 to TRBJ1-5; TRBD1 is a possible D gene (5 bases). Germline V gene data show CDR1 as LNHDA and CDR2 as SQIVND (reference sequence). This CDR3 is built from 14 residues. Trimming removed 10 bases from V and 4 bases from J, with 17 bases in between. As DNA, the CDR3 is TGTGCCACCCAGACAGATCCTACAAATCAGCCCCAGCATTTT. Translating it yields CATQTDPTNQPQHF.

V gene TRBV2 combines with J gene TRBJ2-2; D might be TRBD2 (6 bases). Germline V lookup: CDR1 SNHLY, CDR2 FYNNEI. Trimming took off 5 bases at V and 2 bases at J, with 12 bases between the two ends. The CDR3 runs to 15 residues. The CDR3 nucleotides are TGTGCCAGCAGTCGGGACTCCATAAACACCGGGGAGCTGTTTTTT. As protein: CASSRDSINTGELFF.

The V call is TRBV7-8, the J call TRBJ1-3, with D hard to call. The V end lost 5 bases, the J end lost 0 bases, and 11 bases lay between the germline ends. The germline gives CDR1 SGHVS, CDR2 FQNEAQ. This CDR3 is 15 amino acids long. The CDR3 here is CASSKEAFSGNTIYF. The DNA for the CDR3 is TGTGCCAGCAGCAAAGAAGCATTCTCTGGAAACACCATATATTTT.

The chain couples TRBV5-1 to TRBJ1-2, with D possibly matching TRBD1 (5 bases). Germline CDR1 is SGHRS and CDR2 is YFSETQ. This CDR3 is 18 amino acids long. V lost 0 bases and J lost 1, with 19 bases in between. The CDR3 nucleotides read TGCGCCAGCAGCTTGGTCGGGGCAGCGGGTGCCCGTAACTATGGCTACACCTTC. The encoded protein is CASSLVGAAGARNYGYTF.

The chain recombines TRBV27 with TRBJ2-1; D possibly corresponds to TRBD2 (7 bases). V shed 4 bases and J shed 7 bases, with 20 bases lying between them. The CDR3 contains 16 residues. Germline V gives CDR1 MNHEY, CDR2 SMNVEV (reference sequence). The DNA for the CDR3 is TGTGCCAGCAGTTCCTCCTCGGGGGGCCTAGGAAATGAGCAGTTCTTC. It yields the protein CASSSSSGGLGNEQFF.

The chain recombines TRBV28 with TRBJ2-7, with 9 bases identical to TRBD1. Unmatched junction bases numbered 5, after V lost 6 bases and J lost 2 bases. This CDR3 is 14 amino acids long. Looked up from germline, CDR1 is MDHEN and CDR2 is SYDVKM. The CDR3 DNA sequence: TGTGCCAGCAGAACCGACAGGGGGGCCTACGAGCAGTACTTC. Translation: CASRTDRGAYEQYF. The full variable domain, rest sourced from reference TRBV28 and TRBJ2-7, is DVKVTQSSRYLVKRTGEKVFLECVQDMDHENMFWYRQDPGLGLRLIYFSYDVKMKEKGDIPEGYSVSREKKERFSLILESASTNQTSMYLCASRTDRGAYEQYFGPGTRLTVT.

V usage is TRBV28 and J usage is TRBJ1-6, with D unresolved. Per germline, CDR1 MDHEN and CDR2 SYDVKM. The V end was cut by 3 bases, the J end by 7 bases, with 13 bases between. This CDR3 region has 15 residues. The CDR3 nucleotides read TGTGCCAGCAGTTTCTGGAACAGAGTAAATTCACCCCTCCACTTT. Its protein product is CASSFWNRVNSPLHF.

This rearrangement joins TRBV9 to TRBJ1-2; D is ambiguous. Per the germline V gene, CDR1 is SGDLS and CDR2 is YYNGEE. The V and J ends lost 4 bases and 5 bases respectively, with 15 bases between them. The CDR3 is 14 residues long. The CDR3 DNA follows: TGTGCCAGCAGCCTCAAGGAAGAGGCATATGGCTACACCTTC. Protein sequence: CASSLKEEAYGYTF.

CDR3 nucleotides: TGCGCCAGCAGCTTGGCAGGCAATGAGCAGTTCTTC. Translated, it gives CASSLAGNEQFF. V is TRBV5-1 and J is TRBJ2-1; no reliable D call. Germline lookup yields CDR1 SGHRS and CDR2 YFSETQ. With 0 bases removed from V and 6 bases from J, the gap between germline ends came to 4 bases. This CDR3 comprises 12 residues.

The chain combines TRBV15 with TRBJ2-3; D gene uncertain. The germline gives CDR1 LNHNV, CDR2 YYDKDF (reference sequence). CDR3 size: 15 residues. With 0 bases removed from V and 1 base from J, the gap between germline ends came to 8 bases. CDR3 in amino acids: CATSRDQRRTDTQYF. The CDR3 nucleotides are TGTGCCACCAGCAGAGATCAGAGGCGCACAGATACGCAGTATTTT.

The CDR3 protein is CASSAKGTSGPDTQYF. CDR3 in DNA: TGTGCCAGCAGCGCGAAAGGGACTAGCGGGCCAGATACGCAGTATTTT. This sequence joins TRBV9 and TRBJ2-3; 12 bases are shared with TRBD2. Trimming removed 3 bases from V and 4 bases from J; junction bases left unmatched: 6. Germline lookup yields CDR1 SGDLS and CDR2 YYNGEE. CDR3 size: 16 residues.